The rows below give T cell receptor beta chains drawn from one sample of a study of beta chain features in type 1 diabetes. Sequenced by immunoSEQ multiplex PCR; TCRdb stores in-frame clones only, minus some. Among 350,000 to 450,000 clones listed, more than 13% were seen once. Sequenced sample: naive CD4+ T cells from blood. The receptor set was obtained from a young woman in good health. The CDR3 runs from the conserved cysteine through the conserved F or W. A D gene is named only where the DNA matches it firmly. Not every row has a clone size; where given, it reads once, few, many or a size class.

v_gene,j_gene,d_gene,abundance,CDR3nt,CDR3aa
TRBV7-2,TRBJ1-4,TRBD1,few,TGTGCCAGCAGCCCGGACAGGGAGACTAATGAAAAACTGTTTTTT,CASSPDRETNEKLFF
TRBV9,TRBJ2-7,TRBD2,few,TGTGCCAGCAGCGTGACCCCCGGGACTACGCGGGAGCAGTACTTC,CASSVTPGTTREQYF
TRBV2,TRBJ2-2,TRBD1,NA,TGTGCCAGCAGTGCACAGGGGGCAGGGACCGGGGAGCTGTTTTTT,CASSAQGAGTGELFF
TRBV7-6,TRBJ2-3,NA,NA,TGTGCCAGCAGCCCCACCCCTCGGCGGGCTAGCACAGATACGCAGTATTTT,CASSPTPRRASTDTQYF
TRBV6-1,TRBJ2-3,NA,NA,TGTGCCAGCAGTGAAAGGGGGGGGTCAGATACGCAGTATTTT,CASSERGGSDTQYF
TRBV30,TRBJ2-7,NA,NA,TGTGCCTGGAGTGTAACAGGCTACGAGCAGTACTTC,CAWSVTGYEQYF
TRBV28,TRBJ2-7,TRBD2,NA,TGTGCCAGCAGGACTAGCGGGAGATCTGGCGAGCAGTACTTC,CASRTSGRSGEQYF
TRBV7-9,TRBJ1-2,NA,NA,TGTGCCAGCAGCTTAGACGCGGGCAGGGGCTACACCTTC,CASSLDAGRGYTF
TRBV21-1,TRBJ1-2,NA,few,TGTGCCAGCACCGAAAGGAGTGGCTACACCTTC,CASTERSGYTF
TRBV7-2,TRBJ1-5,NA,few,TGTGCCAGCAGCTCCGTGGGACTGGCGGGTAATAGCAATCAGCCCCAGCATTTT,CASSSVGLAGNSNQPQHF
TRBV19,TRBJ2-3,NA,NA,TGTGCCAGTGGGGACTCTTTTAGCACAGATACGCAGTATTTT,CASGDSFSTDTQYF
TRBV5-1,TRBJ2-2,NA,NA,TGCGCCAGCAGCCGAGGGGGGGTCAACGTCGGGGAGCTGTTTTTT,CASSRGGVNVGELFF
TRBV20-1,TRBJ2-7,NA,few,TGCAGTGCCCCACTAGTGAACGAGCAGTACTTC,CSAPLVNEQYF
TRBV28,TRBJ1-2,NA,NA,TGTGCCAGCAGTTTAGCCCGGGTGGTAGACGGCTACACCTTC,CASSLARVVDGYTF
TRBV18,TRBJ2-4,NA,NA,TGTGCCAGCTCACCACCGGGGCGCAATGACATTCAGTACTTC,CASSPPGRNDIQYF
TRBV7-9,TRBJ2-7,NA,few,TGTGCCGGCGGGACCCGCAACTCGTACGAGCAGTACTTC,CAGGTRNSYEQYF
TRBV30,TRBJ2-1,NA,few,TGTGCCTCACAAATCGGACACCTCTCCTACAATGAGCAGTTCTTC,CASQIGHLSYNEQFF
TRBV29-1,TRBJ1-2,NA,few,TGCAGCGTTTCAGGGGTTTACGGCAATAACTATGGCTACACCTTC,CSVSGVYGNNYGYTF
TRBV14,TRBJ2-3,NA,NA,TGTGCCAGCAGCCAAGCGACAGGAACTTACACAGATACGCAGTATTTT,CASSQATGTYTDTQYF
TRBV6-5,TRBJ2-1,TRBD1,NA,TGTGCCAGCAGTCACGGAACAGGGGCTCTGTTCTTC,CASSHGTGALFF
TRBV7-2,TRBJ2-1,TRBD2,NA,TGTGCCAGCAGCCAAATCACTAGCGGGAGGGCCAATGAGCAGTTCTTC,CASSQITSGRANEQFF
TRBV29-1,TRBJ2-4,TRBD2,few,TGCAGCGTCGATAGCGGGGCAGACATTCAGTACTTC,CSVDSGADIQYF
TRBV7-2,TRBJ2-1,NA,few,TGTGCCAGCAGCTTAGTGGGAGGAGGGAATGAGCAGTTCTTC,CASSLVGGGNEQFF
TRBV7-2,TRBJ2-5,TRBD1,few,TGTGCCAGCAGCTTAGGGCAGGGGGCCATCGAGACCCAGTACTTC,CASSLGQGAIETQYF
TRBV5-1,TRBJ2-3,TRBD2,few,TGCGCCAGCAGCTTTCTAGCGGGGGCCCCAGATACGCAGTATTTT,CASSFLAGAPDTQYF
TRBV5-1,TRBJ1-5,TRBD1,NA,TGCGCCAGCAGCTTGGGGGGACAGAGCAATCAGCCCCAGCATTTT,CASSLGGQSNQPQHF
TRBV30,TRBJ2-5,TRBD2,NA,TGTGCCTGGAGTCTCGGACTAGCGGGAGGAGAGACCCAGTACTTC,CAWSLGLAGGETQYF
TRBV9,TRBJ2-5,NA,few,TGTGCCAGCAGCGTAGGGGTGGGCACGTACCAAGAGACCCAGTACTTC,CASSVGVGTYQETQYF
TRBV14,TRBJ1-1,NA,NA,TGTGCCAGCAGCCAACGAGTTCGACAGACACTGAACACTGAAGCTTTCTTT,CASSQRVRQTLNTEAFF
TRBV7-2,TRBJ2-1,NA,NA,TGTGCCAGCAGCTTAGGGACTCACCAGAATGAGCAGTTCTTC,CASSLGTHQNEQFF
TRBV7-2,TRBJ1-4,TRBD1,few,TGTGCCAGCAGACCACAGGGGAGGAGTGAAAAACTGTTTTTT,CASRPQGRSEKLFF
TRBV29-1,TRBJ2-1,TRBD2,NA,TGCAGCGTCTCTACTAGCGGGAGGTTAAGTGAGCAGTTCTTC,CSVSTSGRLSEQFF
TRBV28,TRBJ1-2,TRBD1,NA,TGTGCCAGCAGTTCAGGACAGGGTCTGGGTGGCTACACCTTC,CASSSGQGLGGYTF
TRBV29-1,TRBJ1-2,NA,few,TGCAGCGTTGGGCCATCAAACTATGGCTACACCTTC,CSVGPSNYGYTF
TRBV28,TRBJ2-3,TRBD1,few,TGTGCCAGCAGTACAGCAGGACAGGGAACAGATACGCAGTATTTT,CASSTAGQGTDTQYF
TRBV6-5,TRBJ2-1,TRBD1,NA,TGTGCCAGCAGTTACGGGGACAGGGTTTACAATGAGCAGTTCTTC,CASSYGDRVYNEQFF
TRBV18,TRBJ1-1,NA,NA,TGTGCCAGCTCACCAACGGGGACTGAAGCTTTCTTT,CASSPTGTEAFF
TRBV5-6,TRBJ2-1,TRBD2,few,TGTGCCAGCAGCACAGTGCTAGCGGGAGGCCTCAATGAGCAGTTCTTC,CASSTVLAGGLNEQFF
TRBV5-4,TRBJ1-1,NA,few,TGTGCCAGCAGAGAGACAAGCCTGAACACTGAAGCTTTCTTT,CASRETSLNTEAFF
TRBV29-1,TRBJ1-1,NA,few,TGCAGCGTTGCCACAGGGATCATGAACACTGAAGCTTTCTTT,CSVATGIMNTEAFF
TRBV28,TRBJ1-1,NA,few,TGTGCCAGCAGTTTTGGTGCCTCGAGGGACACTGAAGCTTTCTTT,CASSFGASRDTEAFF
TRBV9,TRBJ2-5,NA,NA,TGTGCCAGCAGCGTATTTCAGGAGACCCAGTACTTC,CASSVFQETQYF
TRBV30,TRBJ1-3,NA,NA,TGTGCCTCCCACCCGACCCAGGGGCTGACGGGAAACACCATATATTTT,CASHPTQGLTGNTIYF
TRBV30,TRBJ1-2,NA,NA,TGTGCCTGGAGTATGGGCACTAACTATGGCTACACCTTC,CAWSMGTNYGYTF
TRBV29-1,TRBJ2-3,TRBD1,few,TGCAGCGTTGACCAGGGGGCCGCAGATACGCAGTATTTT,CSVDQGAADTQYF
TRBV21-1,TRBJ2-7,NA,NA,TGTGCCAGCAGCTTACCGCGAGGACTCGGGAGTTCCTACGAGCAGTACTTC,CASSLPRGLGSSYEQYF
TRBV5-4,TRBJ2-7,TRBD1,NA,TGTGCCAGCACCAAACAGGGGGCCCCGCTAACCTACGAGCAGTACTTC,CASTKQGAPLTYEQYF
TRBV7-9,TRBJ2-3,TRBD2,NA,TGTGCCAGCAGCTTACTGAGCGGGAGAGAAGATACGCAGTATTTT,CASSLLSGREDTQYF
TRBV2,TRBJ2-5,TRBD1,few,TGTGCCAGCAGTACCAGACAGGGAGTGTACCAAGAGACCCAGTACTTC,CASSTRQGVYQETQYF
TRBV21-1,TRBJ2-7,NA,NA,TGTGCCAGCAGCATGGTGGCAGGGGAGCTAATCTCCTACGAGCAGTACTTC,CASSMVAGELISYEQYF
TRBV30,TRBJ2-6,NA,NA,TGTGCCTGGGGGAGTCATCGGACCTTCGTCTCTGGGGCCAACGTCCTGACTTTC,CAWGSHRTFVSGANVLTF
TRBV7-9,TRBJ2-1,TRBD2,NA,TGTGCCAGCAGCTTCAGCGGGAGGGCCCCCAATGAGCAGTTCTTC,CASSFSGRAPNEQFF
TRBV18,TRBJ1-1,TRBD1,NA,TGTGCCAGCTCAAACAGGGGAAACACTGAAGCTTTCTTT,CASSNRGNTEAFF
TRBV7-2,TRBJ1-2,NA,NA,TGTGCCAGCAGCCCGAGGACAGCGGTTAACTATGGCTACACCTTC,CASSPRTAVNYGYTF
TRBV7-2,TRBJ2-5,NA,NA,TGTGCCAGCAGCTTGGGGCAGGTGGAGACCCAGTACTTC,CASSLGQVETQYF